The count of the clone carrying this TCR beta chain is one. This CDR3 is built from 11 residues. Germline trimming cut 7 bases from V and 5 bases from J; bases unmatched to any gene: 1. CDR1 and CDR2 from the germline V gene are DFQATT and SNEGSKA (reference sequence). These data are taken from a study of blood T cell repertoires in COVID-19. Original processing notes: Cell counts per sample came from amplifying reference gene primers. The repertoire was sequenced with immunoSEQ multiplex PCR; TCRdb's copy has only in-frame clones and lacks some. D and trimming come from the DNA, and the V and J calls and clone size come from that table. The sample records under 250,000 clones, approximately 91% being singletons.

This clonotype originated in a woman in her thirties or forties with acute or convalescent COVID-19. Material for sequencing was peripheral blood. The chain carries TRBV20-1 and TRBJ1-2; TRBD1 aligns across 10 bases. CDR3 region: CSVGQGYGYTF. CDR3 DNA: TGCAGTGTGGGACAGGGGTATGGCTACACCTTC.